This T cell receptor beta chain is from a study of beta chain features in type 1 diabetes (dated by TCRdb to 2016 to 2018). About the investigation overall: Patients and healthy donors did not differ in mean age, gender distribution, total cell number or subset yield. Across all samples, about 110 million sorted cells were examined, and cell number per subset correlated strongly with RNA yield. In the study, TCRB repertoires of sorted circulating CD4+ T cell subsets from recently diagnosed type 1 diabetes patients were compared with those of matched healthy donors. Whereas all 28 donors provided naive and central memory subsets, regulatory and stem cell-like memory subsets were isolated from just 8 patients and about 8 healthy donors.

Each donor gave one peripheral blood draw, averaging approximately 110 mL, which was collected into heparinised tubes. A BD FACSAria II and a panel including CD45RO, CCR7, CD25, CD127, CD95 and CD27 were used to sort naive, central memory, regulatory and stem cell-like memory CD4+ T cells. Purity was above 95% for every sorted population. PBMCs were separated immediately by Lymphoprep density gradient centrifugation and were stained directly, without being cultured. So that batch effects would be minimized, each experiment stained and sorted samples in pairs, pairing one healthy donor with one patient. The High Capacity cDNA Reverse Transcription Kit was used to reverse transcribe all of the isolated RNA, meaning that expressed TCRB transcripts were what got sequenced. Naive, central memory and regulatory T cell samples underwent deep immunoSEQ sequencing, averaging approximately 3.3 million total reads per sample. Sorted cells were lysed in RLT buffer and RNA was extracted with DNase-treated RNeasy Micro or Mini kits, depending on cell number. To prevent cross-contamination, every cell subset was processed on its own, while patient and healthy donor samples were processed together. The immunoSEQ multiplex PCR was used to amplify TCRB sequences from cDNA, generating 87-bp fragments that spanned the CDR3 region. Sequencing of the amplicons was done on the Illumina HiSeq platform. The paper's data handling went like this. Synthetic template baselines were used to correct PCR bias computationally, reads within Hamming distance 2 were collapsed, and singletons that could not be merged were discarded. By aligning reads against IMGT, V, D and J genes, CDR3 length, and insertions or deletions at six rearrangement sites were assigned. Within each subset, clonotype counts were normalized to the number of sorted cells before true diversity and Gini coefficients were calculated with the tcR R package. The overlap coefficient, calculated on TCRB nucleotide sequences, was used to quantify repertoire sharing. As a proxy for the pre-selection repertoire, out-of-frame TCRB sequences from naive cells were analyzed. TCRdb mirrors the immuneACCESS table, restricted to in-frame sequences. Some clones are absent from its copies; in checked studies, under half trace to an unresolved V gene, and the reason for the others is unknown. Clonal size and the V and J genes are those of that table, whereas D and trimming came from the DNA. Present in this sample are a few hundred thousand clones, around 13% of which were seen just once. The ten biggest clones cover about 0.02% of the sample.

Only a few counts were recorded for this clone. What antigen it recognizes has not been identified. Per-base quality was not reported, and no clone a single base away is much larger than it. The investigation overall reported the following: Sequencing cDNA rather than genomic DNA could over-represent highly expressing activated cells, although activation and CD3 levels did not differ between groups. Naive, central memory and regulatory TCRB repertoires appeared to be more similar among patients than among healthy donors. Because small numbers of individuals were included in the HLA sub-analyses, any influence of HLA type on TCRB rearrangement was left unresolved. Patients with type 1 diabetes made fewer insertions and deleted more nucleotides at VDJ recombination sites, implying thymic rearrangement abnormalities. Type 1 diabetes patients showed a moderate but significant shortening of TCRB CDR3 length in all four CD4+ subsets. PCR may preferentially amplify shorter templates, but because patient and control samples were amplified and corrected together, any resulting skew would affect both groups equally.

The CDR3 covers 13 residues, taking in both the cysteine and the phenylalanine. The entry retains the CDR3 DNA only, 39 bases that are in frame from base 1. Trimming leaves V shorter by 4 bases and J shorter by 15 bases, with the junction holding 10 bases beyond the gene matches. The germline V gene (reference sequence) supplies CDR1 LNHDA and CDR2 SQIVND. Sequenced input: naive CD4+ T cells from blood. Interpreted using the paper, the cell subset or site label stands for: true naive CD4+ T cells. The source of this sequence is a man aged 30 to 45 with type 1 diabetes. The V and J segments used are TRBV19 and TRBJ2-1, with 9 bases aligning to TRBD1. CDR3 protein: CASSTTGGIPTFF. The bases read TGTGCCAGTAGTACTACAGGGGGCATCCCAACGTTCTTC.